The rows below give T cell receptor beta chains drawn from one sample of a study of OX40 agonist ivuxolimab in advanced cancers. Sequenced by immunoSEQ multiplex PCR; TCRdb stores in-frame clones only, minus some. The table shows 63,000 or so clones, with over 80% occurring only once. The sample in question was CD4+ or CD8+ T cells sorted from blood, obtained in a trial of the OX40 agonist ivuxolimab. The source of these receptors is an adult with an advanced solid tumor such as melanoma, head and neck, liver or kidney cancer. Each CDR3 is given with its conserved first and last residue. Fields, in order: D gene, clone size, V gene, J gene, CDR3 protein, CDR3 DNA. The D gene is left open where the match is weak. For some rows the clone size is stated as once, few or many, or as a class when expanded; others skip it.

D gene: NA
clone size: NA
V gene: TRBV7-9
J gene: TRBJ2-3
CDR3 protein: CASSWSSDTQYF
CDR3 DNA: TGTGCCAGCAGCTGGAGTTCAGATACGCAGTATTTT

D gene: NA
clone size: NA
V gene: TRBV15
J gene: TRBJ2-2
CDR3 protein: CATTRSTNTGELFF
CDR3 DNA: TGTGCCACCACACGGTCCACGAACACCGGGGAGCTGTTTTTT

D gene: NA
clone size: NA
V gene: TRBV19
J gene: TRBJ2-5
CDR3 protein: CASSIVGVETQYF
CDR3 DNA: TGTGCCAGTAGTATAGTCGGGGTGGAGACCCAGTACTTC

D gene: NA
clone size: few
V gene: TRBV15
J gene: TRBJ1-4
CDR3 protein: CATSRGGQNEKLFF
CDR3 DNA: TGTGCCACCAGCAGAGGAGGGCAGAATGAAAAACTGTTTTTT

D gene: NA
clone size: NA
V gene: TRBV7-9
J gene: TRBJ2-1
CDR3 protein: CASYGMSSVSGVGEWEQFF
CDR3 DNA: TGTGCCAGCTATGGCATGTCTTCCGTTTCCGGAGTTGGGGAATGGGAGCAGTTCTTC

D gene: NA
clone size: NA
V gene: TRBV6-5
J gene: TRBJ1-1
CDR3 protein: CASSYSPGGSTEAFF
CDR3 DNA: TGTGCCAGCAGTTACTCGCCCGGTGGGAGCACTGAAGCTTTCTTT

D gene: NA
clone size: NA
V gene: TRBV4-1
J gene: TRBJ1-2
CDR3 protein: CASSQVGTGPDGYTF
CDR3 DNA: TGCGCCAGCAGCCAAGTCGGCACAGGTCCTGATGGCTACACCTTC

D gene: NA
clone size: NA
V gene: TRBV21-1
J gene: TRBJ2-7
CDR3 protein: CASSPGQGPYEQYF
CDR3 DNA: TGTGCCAGCAGCCCGGGACAGGGCCCCTACGAGCAGTACTTC

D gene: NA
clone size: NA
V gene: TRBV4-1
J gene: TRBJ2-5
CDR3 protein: CASSQVGEETQYF
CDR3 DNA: TGCGCCAGCAGCCAAGTCGGGGAAGAGACCCAGTACTTC

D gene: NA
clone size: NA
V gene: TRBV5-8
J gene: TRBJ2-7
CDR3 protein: CASSFLEQYF
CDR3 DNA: TGTGCCAGCAGCTTCCTCGAGCAGTACTTC

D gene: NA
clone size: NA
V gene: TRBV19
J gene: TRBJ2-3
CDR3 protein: CASSSASTDTQYF
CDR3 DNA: TGTGCCAGTAGTTCTGCTAGCACAGATACGCAGTATTTT

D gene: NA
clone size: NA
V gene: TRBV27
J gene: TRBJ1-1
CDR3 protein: CASRSAPGGLNTEAFF
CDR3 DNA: TGTGCCAGCAGATCTGCCCCGGGGGGGTTGAACACTGAAGCTTTCTTT

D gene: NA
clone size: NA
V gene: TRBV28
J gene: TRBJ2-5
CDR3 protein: CASSSSGETQYF
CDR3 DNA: TGTGCCAGCAGTTCCAGCGGGGAGACCCAGTACTTC

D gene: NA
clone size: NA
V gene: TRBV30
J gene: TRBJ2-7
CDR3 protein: CAWRGDAYEQYF
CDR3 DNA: TGTGCCTGGAGGGGGGATGCCTACGAGCAGTACTTC

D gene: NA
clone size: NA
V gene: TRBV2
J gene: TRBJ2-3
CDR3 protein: CASTILDGVSTDTQYF
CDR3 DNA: TGTGCCAGCACCATTCTGGACGGGGTTAGCACAGATACGCAGTATTTT